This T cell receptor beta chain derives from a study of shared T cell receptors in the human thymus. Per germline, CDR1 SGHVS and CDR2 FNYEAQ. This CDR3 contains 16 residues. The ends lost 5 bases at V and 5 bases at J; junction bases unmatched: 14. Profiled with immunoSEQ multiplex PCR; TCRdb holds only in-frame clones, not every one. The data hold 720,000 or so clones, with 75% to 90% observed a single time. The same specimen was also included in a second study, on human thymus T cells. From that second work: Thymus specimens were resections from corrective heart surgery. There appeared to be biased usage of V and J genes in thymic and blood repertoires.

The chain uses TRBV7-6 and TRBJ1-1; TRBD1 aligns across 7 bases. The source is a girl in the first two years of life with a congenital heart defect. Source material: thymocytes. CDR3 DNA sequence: TGTGCCAGCAGCCGCGGACAGGCCCCTTGGTCTACTGAAGCTTTCTTT. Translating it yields CASSRGQAPWSTEAFF.